This TCR beta chain was captured in a study of T cell repertoires in cytomegalovirus infection. About the research overall: HLA-B-restricted CMV epitopes that are well studied, plus recently identified HLA-C-restricted ones, were used by the study. Carrying CMV and the relevant HLA type showed in public TCR beta signatures.

Notes on this clonotype: Its cognate antigen is unknown.

TCRdb passed the reads through MiXCR, listing each CDR3 protein once. This sample has 140,000 to 150,000 distinct CDR3 sequences, with roughly a third found just once. The CDR3 covers 14 residues. V was clipped by 6 bases and J by 0 bases; unmatched bases: 2. The chain has TRBV12-3 or TRBV12-4 and TRBJ2-7; 10 positions match TRBD1. The specimen comprised CD8+ T cells from cultured PBMCs, sampled from culture after CMV antigen stimulation. This receptor was taken from a human donor in good health (CMV status not recorded). Some clones in this sample may be carry-over from other donors' samples. DNA for the CDR3: TGTGCCAGCAGCCGACAGGGGGCCTCCTACGAGCAGTACTTC. Amino acids: CASSRQGASYEQYF.